These 10 T cell receptor beta chains came from one sample sequenced in a study of OX40 agonist ivuxolimab in advanced cancers. Sequenced by immunoSEQ multiplex PCR; TCRdb stores in-frame clones only, minus some. The table has tens of thousands of clones, roughly 87% seen once; the top ten hold over 8.5%. The source was CD4+ or CD8+ T cells sorted from blood, collected in a trial of the OX40 agonist ivuxolimab. These receptors were collected from an adult with an advanced solid tumor such as melanoma, head and neck, liver or kidney cancer.

This chain joins TRBV7-9 and TRBJ2-3; possibly TRBD2 for D (6 bases). V was trimmed by 5 bases and J by 6 bases, leaving 24 bases between them. CDR3 length equals 17 residues. Germline CDR1 reads SEHNR; CDR2 reads FQNEAQ (reference sequence). The CDR3 bases are TGTGCCAGCAGCCCCCCCCGGGAGCGGCCTTTAGGGGATACGCAGTATTTT. It is translated as CASSPPRERPLGDTQYF.

This chain connects TRBV27 to TRBJ2-7, with 8 bases fitting TRBD2. Germline V CDR1 and CDR2: MNHEY, SMNVEV (reference sequence). Germline trimming cut 0 bases from V and 2 bases from J; bases unmatched to any gene: 6. This CDR3 spans 16 amino acids. The CDR3 nucleotides read TGTGCCAGCAGTTTATCGTTTACTAGCGGAGCCTACGAGCAGTACTTC. Translation gives CASSLSFTSGAYEQYF.

The chain joins TRBV6-6 to TRBJ2-4, with no clear D. The CDR3 length is 13 residues. Germline-derived CDR1 and CDR2 are MNHNY and SVGAGI (reference sequence). V lost 7 bases, J lost 8 bases, and 15 bases lay in between. The CDR3 spells CASTNGQFDIQYF. CDR3 DNA sequence: TGTGCCAGCACCAACGGGCAGTTCGACATTCAGTACTTC.

DNA of the CDR3: TGTGCCAGCAGTTACAGCTCCTACGAGCAGTACTTC. This translates into CASSYSSYEQYF. The chain carries TRBV2 and TRBJ2-7; unclear D gene. V lost 5 bases, J lost 0 bases, and 5 bases lay in between. Germline CDR1 SNHLY, CDR2 FYNNEI. The CDR3 is 12 residues long.

The chain couples TRBV28 to TRBJ1-1; unclear D gene. The V end was cut by 2 bases, the J end by 7 bases, with 8 bases between. CDR3 length equals 12 residues. Germline CDR1 reads MDHEN; CDR2 reads SYDVKM. The CDR3: CASSLNIDEAFF. The CDR3 nucleotides read TGTGCCAGCAGTTTAAACATAGATGAAGCTTTCTTT. Variable domain in full (rest from reference TRBV28 and TRBJ1-1): DVKVTQSSRYLVKRTGEKVFLECVQDMDHENMFWYRQDPGLGLRLIYFSYDVKMKEKGDIPEGYSVSREKKERFSLILESASTNQTSMYLCASSLNIDEAFFGQGTRLTVV.

V and J are TRBV28 and TRBJ2-7; D may be TRBD2 (5 bases). Germline V CDR1 and CDR2: MDHEN, SYDVKM. There are 13 residues in the CDR3. V lost 3 bases and J 5 bases, leaving 11 bases between the germline ends. This CDR3 reads CASSLMGRHEQYF. In DNA form, the CDR3 reads TGTGCCAGCAGTTTGATGGGGAGACACGAGCAGTACTTC.

The rearrangement joins TRBV29-1 to TRBJ1-1; 7 bases are a match to TRBD1. This CDR3 is built from 12 residues. The trim removed 4 bases at V and 5 bases at J, leaving 4 bases unmatched. The germline gives CDR1 SQVTM, CDR2 ANQGSEA. For the CDR3, the DNA is TGCAGCGTTGCAGGGGGTGGGACTGAAGCTTTCTTT. Its protein is CSVAGGGTEAFF. The whole variable domain, remainder taken from reference TRBV29-1 and TRBJ1-1, is SAVISQKPSRDICQRGTSLTIQCQVDSQVTMMFWYRQQPGQSLTLIATANQGSEATYESGFVIDKFPISRPNLTFSTLTVSNMSPEDSSIYLCSVAGGGTEAFFGQGTRLTVV.

The rearrangement joins TRBV10-2 to TRBJ2-3; D is uncertain. Germline CDR1 reads WSHSY; CDR2 reads SAAADI. This CDR3 contains 13 residues. V dropped 6 bases and J dropped 0 bases, with 7 bases sitting between them. The CDR3 loop is CASRGPSTDTQYF. The CDR3 DNA follows: TGCGCCAGCAGAGGACCTAGCACAGATACGCAGTATTTT.

The CDR3 nucleotides read TGTGCCAGTTGGGGGCTGATGAACACTGAAGCTTTCTTT. This translates into CASWGLMNTEAFF. The chain couples TRBV19 to TRBJ1-1; possibly TRBD1 for D (6 bases). V dropped 8 bases and J dropped 0 bases, with 10 bases sitting between them. CDR1 LNHDA and CDR2 SQIVND come from the germline V gene (reference sequence). CDR3 length: 13 residues.

The chain is built from TRBV2 and TRBJ1-2, with 7 positions matching TRBD1. The germline V gene encodes CDR1 SNHLY and CDR2 FYNNEI. The CDR3 runs to 15 residues. Trimming at V came to 6 bases and at J to 5 bases, leaving 12 bases not matched to a gene. CDR3 nucleotides: TGTGCCAGCAGGGAAAGGAAGGACAGGATTTATGGCTACACCTTC. Translation gives CASRERKDRIYGYTF.